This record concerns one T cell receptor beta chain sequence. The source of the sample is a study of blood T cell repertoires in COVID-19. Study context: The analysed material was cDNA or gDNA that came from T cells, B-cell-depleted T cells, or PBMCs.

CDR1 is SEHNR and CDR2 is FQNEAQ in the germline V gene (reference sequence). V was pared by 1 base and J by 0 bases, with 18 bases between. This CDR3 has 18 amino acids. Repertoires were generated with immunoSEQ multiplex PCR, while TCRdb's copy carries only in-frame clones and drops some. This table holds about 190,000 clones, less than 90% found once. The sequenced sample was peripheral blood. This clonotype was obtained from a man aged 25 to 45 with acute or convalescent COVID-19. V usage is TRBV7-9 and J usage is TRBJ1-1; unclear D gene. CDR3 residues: CASSLGSARAEVNTEAFF. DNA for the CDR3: TGTGCCAGCAGCTTAGGGTCGGCGAGGGCAGAGGTGAACACTGAAGCTTTCTTT.